This T cell receptor (beta chain) was documented in a study of OX40 agonist ivuxolimab in advanced cancers. As for the study in general: Ivuxolimab, an antibody acting as an agonist of OX40 (CD134), was used to treat patients. Those enrolled were about 82% male, with a mean age of 60 years and ages from roughly 20 to 85. Treatment received earlier with anti-PD-1, anti-PD-L1 or anti-CTLA-4 agents was allowed, and less than 45% had some. The study, taken as a whole, reports: Specificity for antigen went undetermined in the expanded peripheral T cells.

Some clones are missing from TCRdb's copy, which holds only in-frame ones; the method was immunoSEQ multiplex PCR. The table includes tens of thousands of clones, about 90% detected once. After removal of 3 bases from V and 1 base from J, the junction contained 6 bases not matched to a gene. This CDR3 has 16 amino acids. Germline V gives CDR1 MDHEN, CDR2 SYDVKM. Comment on this clone: Its antigen is unidentified.

This chain uses TRBV28 with TRBJ1-3; 7 bases agree with TRBD1. The sequences come from CD4+ or CD8+ T cells sorted from blood, collected in a trial of the OX40 agonist ivuxolimab. The sequence was obtained from an adult with an advanced solid tumor such as melanoma, head and neck, liver or kidney cancer. The DNA for the CDR3 is TGTGCCAGCAGTTTTCGGGCAGGGGGTTCTGGAAACACCATATATTTT. Its protein is CASSFRAGGSGNTIYF. The full variable domain, in which reference TRBV28 and TRBJ1-3 provide the parts outside the CDR3, is DVKVTQSSRYLVKRTGEKVFLECVQDMDHENMFWYRQDPGLGLRLIYFSYDVKMKEKGDIPEGYSVSREKKERFSLILESASTNQTSMYLCASSFRAGGSGNTIYFGEGSWLTVV.